This T cell receptor (beta chain) was identified during a study of blood T cells in healthy people across ages. Study-level results: Unsorted PBMC input precluded a conclusive naive versus antigen-experienced comparison.

With regard to this clonotype: Its antigen is currently unknown.

A sample-barcoded 5' primer and a J-beta primer mix were used in a second PCR of about 7 to 12 cycles. TCRdb processed the 5' RACE reads anew with MiXCR; each CDR3 protein has one entry. The sample has 1,500,000 or so distinct CDR3 sequences, approximately 63% seen once. The V gene's germline CDR1 is SEHNR and CDR2 FQNEAQ (reference sequence). Trimming removed 6 bases at V and 3 bases at J, with 11 bases between. CDR3 length: 13 amino acids. The clonotype originates from a man between 18 and 29 years old in good health. Material: blood. The rearrangement joins TRBV7-9 to TRBJ1-1; the D is unclear. CDR3 sequence: CASSFWEDTEAFF. DNA for the CDR3: TGTGCCAGCAGTTTTTGGGAGGACACTGAAGCTTTCTTT.